This record concerns one T cell receptor (beta chain) sequence. This clonotype has a handful of counts. Its antigen specificity is not known. No qualities accompany the bases; no much larger clone lies one base away. These data are taken from a study of CD8 T cells in ankylosing spondylitis (dated by TCRdb to between 2016 and 2019). As for the study more broadly: T cell receptor beta repertoires were profiled in healthy donors and ankylosing spondylitis patients so that disease-linked TCR variants could be found. The full study cohort comprised 20 to 30 ankylosing spondylitis patients and 85 to 120 healthy donors. Peripheral blood samples were taken, and synovial fluid was additionally collected from ankylosing spondylitis patients.

General conclusions and limits of the study: According to the report, matched synovial fluid samples from ankylosing spondylitis patients were significantly enriched for the disease-linked clones. A TCR beta motif made up of 7 to 9 highly homologous amino acid variants appeared to be characteristic of blood from ankylosing spondylitis patients. The disease-linked clones showed a CD8+ phenotype and occurred at relatively low frequencies in peripheral blood. Some of the motif variants had been reported before in the synovial fluid and blood of reactive arthritis patients, a finding that suggests common disease-initiation mechanisms.

Reads for this sample came from an Illumina HiSeq 2500. Quantitative 5'-RACE with molecular barcodes was the method used to prepare the TCR beta libraries. Concerning the study's data processing: A new computational method based on a probabilistic model of VDJ rearrangement was used to identify disease-linked TCR variants. TCRdb trimmed the raw reads at Q25, called clones with MiXCR and kept productive beta chains. Each CDR3 protein appears once, grouped with its most common genes and DNA. Clone size and V and J calls follow TCRdb, not the original study. This sample comprises about 440,000 distinct CDR3 sequences, over 15% of them detected only once. Approximately 1% of the sample rests with the top ten. This clonotype was obtained from a male donor with ankylosing spondylitis. The specimen was blood, either unsorted or a sorted T cell fraction (not recorded which).

The DNA sequence is given as TGTGCCAGCAGCCAACAGACTAGCGGGGTGGTTGATACGCAGTATTTT. The resulting protein is CASSQQTSGVVDTQYF. The chain joins TRBV4-2 to TRBJ2-3; a stretch of 11 junction bases matches TRBD2. For CDR1 and CDR2, the germline V gene lists LGHNA and YNFKEQ. V lost 2 bases and J lost 6 bases, and the count of bases not matched to a germline gene is 7. Reading from cysteine to phenylalanine, the CDR3 counts 16 amino acids. The read is trimmed to its CDR3 DNA, 48 bases read in frame from base 1.